These T cell receptor beta chains were read from a single sample in a study of post-analysis software for immune sequencing data. TCRdb called the PCR reads again in MiXCR, with one record for every CDR3 protein. The repertoire holds around 440,000 distinct CDR3 sequences, under 55% seen once, with around 10% in the top ten. Sequencing input: blood. Source of these receptors: a girl under 18 with multiple sclerosis. CDR3s include the opening cysteine and the closing phenylalanine or tryptophan. A D gene is named only where the DNA matches it firmly. Size tells how often a clone was seen (once, few, many) or the class of an expanded clone, and some rows leave it out.

j_call,v_call,clone_size,d_call,cdr3_nt,cdr3_aa
TRBJ2-2,TRBV5-1,-,TRBD2,TGCGCCAGCAGCTTGGGACTAGCGGGGTACACCGGGGAGCTGTTTTTT,CASSLGLAGYTGELFF
TRBJ2-5,TRBV4-1,-,-,TGCGCCAGCAGCCAAGAAGACAGTAAAGAGACCCAGTACTTC,CASSQEDSKETQYF
TRBJ1-1,TRBV6-6,-,-,TGTGCCAGCAGTAGATCCCCGGGCGGAACTGAAGCTTTCTTT,CASSRSPGGTEAFF
TRBJ2-1,TRBV7-2,-,-,TGTGCCAGCAGCTTGGCAGGGGACTGGGATGAGCAGTTCTTC,CASSLAGDWDEQFF
TRBJ1-6,TRBV28,-,-,TGTGCCAGCGGGGGGGCTGTACCCTATAATTCACCCCTCCACTTT,CASGGAVPYNSPLHF
TRBJ2-1,TRBV6-6,-,-,TGTGCCAGCAGTTCGCGGGGCACCGAGCCCAATGAGCAGTTCTTC,CASSSRGTEPNEQFF
TRBJ2-1,TRBV20-1,few,TRBD2,TGCAGTAGGCGGGAGGGGCCCTACAATGAGCAGTTCTTC,CSRREGPYNEQFF
TRBJ2-3,TRBV20-1,few,TRBD2,TGCAGTGCTAGAGATGTCGGACTAGCGGGCTTCACAGATACGCAGTATTTT,CSARDVGLAGFTDTQYF
TRBJ2-7,TRBV20-1,-,-,TGCAGTGCTAGTTGGGGGACACTCCTCTACGAGCAGTACTTC,CSASWGTLLYEQYF
TRBJ2-7,TRBV7-9,few,-,TGTGCCAGCAGCCCTCTCTACGAGCAGTACTTC,CASSPLYEQYF
TRBJ2-1,TRBV18,few,TRBD1,TGTGCCAGCTCACCACGAGGGACAGGGGGCTACAATGAGCAGTTCTTC,CASSPRGTGGYNEQFF
TRBJ2-1,TRBV3-1,-,-,TGTGCCAGCAGCCCTATCTGGGACGTTAGCTCCTACAATGAGCAGTTCTTC,CASSPIWDVSSYNEQFF
TRBJ2-4,TRBV12-3/TRBV12-4,-,TRBD1,TGTGCCAGCAGCCCTAGTCCCGGGACAGGGGGCATGAACATTCAGTACTTC,CASSPSPGTGGMNIQYF
TRBJ1-2,TRBV4-1,few,-,TGCGCCAGCAGCCAAGTAACACCTGCTAACTATGGCTACACCTTC,CASSQVTPANYGYTF
TRBJ2-7,TRBV7-2,-,-,TGTGCCAGCAGCTTAAGTGGAGGGGAGGCCTACGAGCAGTACTTC,CASSLSGGEAYEQYF
TRBJ2-2,TRBV3-1,-,-,TGTGCCAGCAGCCAAGTCCAGGGGCCCGGGGAGCTGTTTTTT,CASSQVQGPGELFF
TRBJ2-1,TRBV9,once,TRBD2,TGTGCCAGCAGCGTAGCTGGGGACAGAGCGGGAGGCAATGAGCAGTTCTTC,CASSVAGDRAGGNEQFF
TRBJ2-3,TRBV7-3,-,-,TGTGCCAGCAGCTTAATGGGGGCTTCGCGAGATACGCAGTATTTT,CASSLMGASRDTQYF
TRBJ2-7,TRBV27,once,TRBD2,TGTGCCAGCAGTTCCTTTGGGACTAGCGGAGCCTACGAGCAGTACTTC,CASSSFGTSGAYEQYF
TRBJ2-1,TRBV14,-,TRBD2,TGTGCCAGCAGCCAGGGGACTAGCGGAAACAATGAGCAGTTCTTC,CASSQGTSGNNEQFF
TRBJ2-7,TRBV29-1,-,-,TGCAGCGTTGGGATGTTATCCTCCTACGAGCAGTACTTC,CSVGMLSSYEQYF
TRBJ2-6,TRBV15,-,-,TGTGCCACTGGGGAGGAAAGGGGAAATGGGGCCAACGTCCTGACTTTC,CATGEERGNGANVLTF
TRBJ2-7,TRBV9,few,TRBD1,TGTGCCAGCAGCGCAGAACCGGGACAGGGATTCGAGCAGTACTTC,CASSAEPGQGFEQYF
TRBJ2-1,TRBV9,-,-,TGTGCCAGCAGCGTAGAAATAGCGGTGTACAATGAGCAGTTCTTC,CASSVEIAVYNEQFF
TRBJ2-1,TRBV28,-,-,TGTGCCAGCAGCCCAGGGGAGGCTGAGCAGTTCTTC,CASSPGEAEQFF
TRBJ2-1,TRBV5-1,few,TRBD2,TGCGCCAGCCATGGACTAGCAGAATCCAATGAGCAGTTCTTC,CASHGLAESNEQFF
TRBJ2-3,TRBV19,-,-,TGTGCCAGTAGTGGGCGCGGGGGCCCACGCACAGATACGCAGTATTTT,CASSGRGGPRTDTQYF